This paragraph reports one T cell receptor beta chain. Its antigen is currently unknown. The CDR3 has 13 amino acids. Germline loops: CDR1 SGHTA, CDR2 FQGTGA. Trimming left V 2 bases short and J 4 bases short, with 8 bases between. The protocol was immunoSEQ multiplex PCR, while the TCRdb copy is restricted to in-frame clones and leaves out a portion. Of roughly 29,000 clones in the sample, 75% to 80% are singletons; the top ten hold roughly 48%. The data are from a study of cytotoxic CD8 clonotypes in ibrutinib-treated CLL. Study-wide points: Clonality increased at ibrutinib response, then returned toward baseline at progression.

For TCR beta libraries, roughly 1.9 micrograms of genomic DNA were obtained from cryopreserved PBMCs. The sequence came from a human donor with chronic lymphocytic leukemia. Sequences were derived from PBMCs, sampled after 36 months of ibrutinib treatment. V gene TRBV7-3 combines with J gene TRBJ1-1; D is perhaps TRBD1 (5 bases). DNA of the CDR3: TGTGCCAGCAGCTTAGACAGTTTCACTGAAGCTTTCTTT. Its protein is CASSLDSFTEAFF.